The count of the clone carrying this T cell receptor beta chain is one. A read error may produce the germline difference seen at one junction end. Germline loops: CDR1 SGHTA, CDR2 FQGNSA. The CDR3 is 15 amino acids. These data are taken from a study of blood T cell repertoires in COVID-19. Study-wide context: Both acute and convalescent COVID-19 samples were obtained from the United States, Italy and Spain. Nucleic acid was either cDNA or gDNA, and it came from T cells, B-cell-depleted T cells, or PBMCs.

In the authors' workflow: By means of reference gene primer amplification, nucleated cell counts were estimated. Some clones are missing from TCRdb's copy, which holds only in-frame ones; the method was immunoSEQ multiplex PCR. That table furnishes V, J and clone size, whereas the DNA furnished D and trimming. Altogether 200,000 to 250,000 clones are present, more than 70% being singletons, with the ten largest covering roughly 6.2%. This clonotype originated in a woman at least 80 years old with COVID-19, enrolled during active disease. The sequenced material came from peripheral blood. V and J are TRBV7-2 and TRBJ1-6; 9 bases line up with TRBD1. In DNA form, the CDR3 reads TGTGCCGGCAGCTTTCGGACAGGGGTTACTTCACCCCTCCACTTT. Translated: CAGSFRTGVTSPLHF.